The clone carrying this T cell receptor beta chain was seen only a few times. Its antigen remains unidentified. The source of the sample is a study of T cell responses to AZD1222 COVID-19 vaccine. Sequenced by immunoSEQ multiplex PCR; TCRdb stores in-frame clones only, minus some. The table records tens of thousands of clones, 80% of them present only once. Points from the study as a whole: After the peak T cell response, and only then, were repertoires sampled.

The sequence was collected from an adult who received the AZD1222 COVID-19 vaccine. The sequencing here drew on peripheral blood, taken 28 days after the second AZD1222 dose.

CDR3 nucleotides: TGTGCCAGCAGCTTAGACGGGTCGGGCGGCTACACCTTC. It translates to CASSLDGSGGYTF. V gene TRBV13 combines with J gene TRBJ1-2; D unresolved. The CDR3 has 13 amino acids. Germline-derived CDR1 and CDR2 are PRHDT and FYEKMQ (reference sequence). V was pared by 1 base and J by 8 bases, with 11 bases between.